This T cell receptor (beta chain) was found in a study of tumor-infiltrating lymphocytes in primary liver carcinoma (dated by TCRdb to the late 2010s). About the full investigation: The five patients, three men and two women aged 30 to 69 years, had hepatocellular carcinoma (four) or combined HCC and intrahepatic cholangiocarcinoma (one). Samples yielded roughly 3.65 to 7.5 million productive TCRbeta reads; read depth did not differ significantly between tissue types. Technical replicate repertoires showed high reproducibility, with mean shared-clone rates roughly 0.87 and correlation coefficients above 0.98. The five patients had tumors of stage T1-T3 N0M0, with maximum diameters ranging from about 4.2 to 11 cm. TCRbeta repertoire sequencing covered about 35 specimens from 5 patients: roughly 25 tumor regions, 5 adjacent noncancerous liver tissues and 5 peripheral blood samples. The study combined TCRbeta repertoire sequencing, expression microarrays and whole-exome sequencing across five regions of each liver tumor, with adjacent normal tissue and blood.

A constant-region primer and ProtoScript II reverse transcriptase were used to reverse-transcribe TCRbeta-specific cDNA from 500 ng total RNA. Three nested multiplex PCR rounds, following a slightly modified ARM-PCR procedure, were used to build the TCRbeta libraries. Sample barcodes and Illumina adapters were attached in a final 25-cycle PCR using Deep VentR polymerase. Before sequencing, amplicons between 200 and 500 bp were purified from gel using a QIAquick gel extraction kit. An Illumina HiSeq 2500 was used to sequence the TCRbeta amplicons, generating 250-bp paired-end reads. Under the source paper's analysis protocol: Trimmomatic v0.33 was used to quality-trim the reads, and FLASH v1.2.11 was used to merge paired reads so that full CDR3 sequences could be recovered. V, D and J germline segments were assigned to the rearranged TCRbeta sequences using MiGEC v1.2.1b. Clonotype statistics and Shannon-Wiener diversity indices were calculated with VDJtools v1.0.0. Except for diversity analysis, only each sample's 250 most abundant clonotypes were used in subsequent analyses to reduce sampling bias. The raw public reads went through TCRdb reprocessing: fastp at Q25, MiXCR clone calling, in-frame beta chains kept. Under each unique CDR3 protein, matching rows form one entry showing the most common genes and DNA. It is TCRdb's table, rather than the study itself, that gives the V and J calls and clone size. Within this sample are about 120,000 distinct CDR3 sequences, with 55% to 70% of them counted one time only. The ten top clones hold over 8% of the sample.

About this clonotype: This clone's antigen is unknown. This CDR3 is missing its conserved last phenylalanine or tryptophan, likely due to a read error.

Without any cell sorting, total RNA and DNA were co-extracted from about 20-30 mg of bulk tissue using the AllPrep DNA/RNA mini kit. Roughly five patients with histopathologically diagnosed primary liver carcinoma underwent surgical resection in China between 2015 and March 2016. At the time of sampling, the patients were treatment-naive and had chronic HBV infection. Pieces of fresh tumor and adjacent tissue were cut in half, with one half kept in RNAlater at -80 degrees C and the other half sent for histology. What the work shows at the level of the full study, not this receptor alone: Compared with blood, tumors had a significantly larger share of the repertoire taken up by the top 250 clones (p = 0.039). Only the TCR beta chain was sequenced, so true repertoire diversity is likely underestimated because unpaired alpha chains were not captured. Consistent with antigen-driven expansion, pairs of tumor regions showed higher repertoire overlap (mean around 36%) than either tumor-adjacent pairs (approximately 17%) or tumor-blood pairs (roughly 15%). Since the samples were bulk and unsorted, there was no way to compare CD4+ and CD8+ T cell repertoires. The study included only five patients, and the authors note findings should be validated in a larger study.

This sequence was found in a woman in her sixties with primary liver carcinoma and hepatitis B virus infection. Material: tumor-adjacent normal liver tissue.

In nucleotides, the sequence is TGTGCCAGTAGTTACGGGCCGGTAGGGCCCGGCGGGGAGCTGTTTTCT. Its translation is CASSYGPVGPGGELFS. This chain joins TRBV6-2 or TRBV6-3 to TRBJ2-2; no D gene can be assigned with confidence. Counting both end residues, the CDR3 totals 16 amino acids. The retained sequence is limited to the CDR3, 48 bases, with the frame set at the first base. CDR1 MNHEY and CDR2 SVGEGT are derived from the germline V gene.